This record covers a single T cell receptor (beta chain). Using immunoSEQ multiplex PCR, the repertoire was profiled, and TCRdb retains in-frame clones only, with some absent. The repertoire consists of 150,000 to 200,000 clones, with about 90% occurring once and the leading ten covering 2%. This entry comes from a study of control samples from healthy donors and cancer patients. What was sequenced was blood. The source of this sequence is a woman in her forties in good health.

CDR3 DNA: TGTGCCAGCAGCTTAAAGAGGGAAAAACTGTTTTTT. Protein: CASSLKREKLFF. The V and J genes are TRBV7-7 and TRBJ1-4; D unresolved. CDR1 and CDR2 from the germline V gene are SSHAT and FNYEAQ (reference sequence). The CDR3 extends over 12 amino acids. V was trimmed by 2 bases and J by 8 bases, leaving 6 bases between them.